This T cell receptor (beta chain) was documented in a study of post-analysis software for immune sequencing data. Unique molecular identifiers were built into the TCR beta cDNA libraries. cDNA molecules numbering roughly 500,000 came from about 1 to 10 million T cells. TCRdb analysed the PCR reads with MiXCR anew, one entry per CDR3 protein. The data hold approximately 630,000 distinct CDR3 sequences, with roughly three fifths observed a single time. This CDR3 has 14 amino acids. Germline CDR1 and CDR2: SGHDT and YYEEEE. Trimming left V 1 base short and J 8 bases short, with 12 bases between. The study's findings and limits: When compared against controls, multiple sclerosis patients showed significantly lower normalized Chao1 diversity. Compared with controls, patients had more of roughly 5 TRBV segments, including TRBV5-6, TRBV5-1 and TRBV20-1.

Note on this clonotype: Its antigen is not known.

This receptor was taken from a girl aged 2 to 10 with multiple sclerosis. The specimen sequenced was blood. The chain has TRBV5-6 and TRBJ1-4; D gene unclear. CDR3 sequence: CASSLRAGVEKLFF. DNA of the CDR3: TGTGCCAGCAGCTTGCGGGCGGGAGTCGAAAAACTGTTTTTT.